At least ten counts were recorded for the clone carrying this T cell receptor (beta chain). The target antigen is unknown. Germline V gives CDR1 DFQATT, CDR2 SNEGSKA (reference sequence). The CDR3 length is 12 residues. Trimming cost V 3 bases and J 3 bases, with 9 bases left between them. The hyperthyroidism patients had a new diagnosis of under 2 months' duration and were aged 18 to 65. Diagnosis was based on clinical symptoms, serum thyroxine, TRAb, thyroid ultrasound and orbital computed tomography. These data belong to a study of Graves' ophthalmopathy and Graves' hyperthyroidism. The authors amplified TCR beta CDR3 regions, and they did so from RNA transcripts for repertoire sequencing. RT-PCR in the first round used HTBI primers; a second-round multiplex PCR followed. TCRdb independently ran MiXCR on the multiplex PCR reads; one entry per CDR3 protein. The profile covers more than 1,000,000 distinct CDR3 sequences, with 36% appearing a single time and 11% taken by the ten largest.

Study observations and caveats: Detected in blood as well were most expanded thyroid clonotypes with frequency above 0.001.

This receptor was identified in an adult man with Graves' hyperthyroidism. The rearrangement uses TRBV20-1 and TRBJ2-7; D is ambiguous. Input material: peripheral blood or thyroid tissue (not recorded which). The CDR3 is CSASSRIYEQYF. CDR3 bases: TGCAGTGCTAGTAGTCGGATCTACGAGCAGTACTTC.